These 18 T cell receptor beta chains originate from one sample sequenced in a study of T cell responses to AZD1222 COVID-19 vaccine. The assay was immunoSEQ multiplex PCR, and TCRdb's table has in-frame clones only and misses some. The data show more than 95,000 clones, about 90% seen once. The material was peripheral blood, obtained on day 0 of MenACWY control vaccination. Receptors were obtained from an adult in good health.

J is TRBJ1-2 and V is TRBV7-8; no firm D call. In germline, CDR1 is SGHVS, CDR2 FQNEAQ. The CDR3 has 13 residues. V was cut by 2 bases and J by 3 bases, with 7 bases left in between. CDR3 protein: CASSLQDHYGYTF. The CDR3, as DNA: TGTGCCAGCAGCTTACAAGACCACTATGGCTACACCTTC.

The rearrangement joins TRBV9 to TRBJ1-4, with a tentative D call TRBD1 (6 bases). Per the germline V gene, CDR1 is SGDLS and CDR2 is YYNGEE. This CDR3 contains 15 residues. Trimming removed 0 bases at V and 5 bases at J, with 11 bases between. The CDR3 is CASSVGRDTNEKLFF. CDR3 bases: TGTGCCAGCAGCGTAGGACGGGACACCAATGAAAAACTGTTTTTT.

V is TRBV7-9 and J is TRBJ2-4; D call uncertain. Per germline, CDR1 SEHNR and CDR2 FQNEAQ (reference sequence). CDR3 length: 12 amino acids. Trimming pared 7 bases from V and 8 bases from J, leaving 12 bases between. CDR3 sequence (DNA): TGTGCCAGCAACGCTATGACGGACATTCAGTACTTC. It translates to CASNAMTDIQYF.

The chain links TRBV28 to TRBJ1-4; no clear D gene. The germline gives CDR1 MDHEN, CDR2 SYDVKM. This CDR3 comprises 15 residues. The V end was cut by 4 bases, the J end by 8 bases, with 17 bases between. As DNA, the CDR3 is TGTGCCAGCAGTTCGTCTGGGGAACCGGGAGAAAAACTGTTTTTT. This gives the protein CASSSSGEPGEKLFF.

The chain uses TRBV10-3 and TRBJ2-7; D ambiguous. The CDR3 loop spans 11 amino acids. Trimming stripped 4 bases from V and 6 bases from J, with 7 bases between. CDR1 is ENHRY, CDR2 SYGVKD, per germline. The CDR3 sequence is CAISVAAEQYF. The CDR3 bases are TGTGCCATCAGTGTGGCGGCCGAGCAGTACTTC.

This chain uses TRBV6-5 with TRBJ2-7; D not resolved. V was shortened by 6 bases and J by 6 bases, with 12 bases between the two germline ends. This CDR3 has 12 amino acids. CDR1 is MNHEY and CDR2 is SVGAGI in the germline V gene. CDR3 in amino acids: CASRAPLGEQYF. CDR3 DNA: TGTGCCAGCAGAGCCCCGTTGGGCGAGCAGTACTTC.

The chain employs TRBV30 and TRBJ2-1; 7 positions match TRBD1. The CDR3 runs to 13 residues. Per the germline V gene, CDR1 is GTSNPN and CDR2 is SVGIG (reference sequence). With V trimmed by 1 base and J by 4 bases, 1 base remained unmatched. CDR3 in amino acids: CAWSAGQYNEQFF. The CDR3 DNA follows: TGTGCCTGGAGTGCGGGACAGTACAATGAGCAGTTCTTC.

The chain joins TRBV11-2 to TRBJ1-2; 10 positions agree with TRBD1. Per germline, CDR1 SGHAT and CDR2 FQNNGV. V lost 4 bases to trimming and J lost 5 bases; unmatched junction nucleotides: 7. The CDR3 contains 15 residues. For the CDR3, the DNA is TGTGCCAGCAGCTACCGGACAGGGGGAATTTATGGCTACACCTTC. It translates to CASSYRTGGIYGYTF. Full variable domain (outside the CDR3, taken from reference TRBV11-2 and TRBJ1-2): EAGVAQSPRYKIIEKRQSVAFWCNPISGHATLYWYQQILGQGPKLLIQFQNNGVVDDSQLPKDRFSAERLKGVDSTLKIQPAKLEDSAVYLCASSYRTGGIYGYTFGSGTRLTVV.

This chain links TRBV27 with TRBJ2-2, with D maybe TRBD1 (5 bases). The CDR3 runs 16 residues. The ends were cut back, 2 bases at V and 5 bases at J, with 15 bases in the middle. Germline V CDR1 and CDR2: MNHEY, SMNVEV (reference sequence). CDR3 nucleotide sequence: TGTGCCAGCAGTTTAAAGGGCAGGGCGTGGACCGGGGAGCTGTTTTTT. Its protein is CASSLKGRAWTGELFF.

V gene TRBV28 combines with J gene TRBJ2-1, with D tentatively TRBD2 (6 bases). The CDR3 extends over 15 amino acids. Trimming left V 3 bases short and J 0 bases short, with 9 bases between. From germline, CDR1 is MDHEN and CDR2 SYDVKM. CDR3: CASSFPGGSYNEQFF. The CDR3, as DNA: TGTGCCAGCAGTTTTCCCGGGGGCTCCTACAATGAGCAGTTCTTC.

The table lists this clone with a count of one. The rearrangement joins TRBV30 to TRBJ1-6, with 9 positions matching TRBD1. The ends lost 7 bases at V and 9 bases at J; junction bases unmatched: 19. The germline V gene encodes CDR1 GTSNPN and CDR2 SVGIG (reference sequence). The CDR3 sequence is 17 residues long. The CDR3 DNA reads as TGTGCCTCGTCACCGGGACAGGGTGTAGGAATTGGTTCACCCCTCCACTTT. Amino acids: CASSPGQGVGIGSPLHF.

This clone appeared once. The V call is TRBV28, the J call TRBJ1-2; 8 bases are a match to TRBD1. Germline V gene sequence: CDR1 MDHEN, CDR2 SYDVKM. J gave up 5 bases and V 5 bases, and 19 bases lay outside the gene matches. This CDR3 region has 18 residues. Here the CDR3 DNA reads TGTGCCAGCAGTACCTACAGGGGGTCGGCCGGGGAATCGTATGGCTACACCTTC. Translation: CASSTYRGSAGESYGYTF.

The chain employs TRBV7-9 and TRBJ2-3, with a weak D call TRBD2 (5 bases). CDR3 length equals 14 residues. The germline V gene encodes CDR1 SEHNR and CDR2 FQNEAQ (reference sequence). Trimming left V 10 bases short and J 0 bases short, with 14 bases between. This CDR3 is CANQRVMSTDTQYF. DNA for the CDR3: TGTGCCAACCAGAGGGTGATGAGCACAGATACGCAGTATTTT.

The chain's CDR3 is CASSSSLYEQYF. The CDR3 region has the DNA TGTGCCAGCAGTTCGTCGCTATACGAGCAGTACTTC. The chain is built from TRBV27 and TRBJ2-7; D not certain. Germline assignment: CDR1 MNHEY and CDR2 SMNVEV (reference sequence). CDR3 size: 12 residues. V dropped 4 bases and J dropped 4 bases, with 8 bases sitting between them.

CDR3 protein: CATSDYTQRTRHEQFF. CDR3 nucleotides: TGTGCCACCAGTGATTACACACAACGAACTAGGCATGAGCAGTTCTTC. V is TRBV24-1 and J is TRBJ2-1; D possibly corresponds to TRBD2 (5 bases). Germline-derived CDR1 and CDR2 are KGHDR and SFDVKD. With 2 bases removed from V and 8 bases from J, the gap between germline ends came to 18 bases. This CDR3 is 16 amino acids long.

This chain uses TRBV19 with TRBJ1-2, with D unclear. Germline V gene lookup returns CDR1 LNHDA and CDR2 SQIVND (reference sequence). The length of the CDR3 is 12 residues. V was cut by 3 bases and J by 7 bases, with 9 bases left in between. The CDR3 DNA reads TGTGCCAGTAGTATGGGGTCGGGTGGCTACACCTTC. Amino acid sequence: CASSMGSGGYTF. Filled out from reference TRBV19 and TRBJ1-2, the complete variable domain reads DGGITQSPKYLFRKEGQNVTLSCEQNLNHDAMYWYRQDPGQGLRLIYYSQIVNDFQKGDIAEGYSVSREKKESFPLTVTSAQKNPTAFYLCASSMGSGGYTFGSGTRLTVV.

The chain employs TRBV19 and TRBJ1-6; the D is unclear. Germline CDR1 is LNHDA and CDR2 is SQIVND (reference sequence). There are 14 residues in the CDR3. V lost 4 bases and J 0 bases, leaving 4 bases between the germline ends. This CDR3 is CASSTISYNSPLHF. The CDR3 DNA sequence: TGTGCCAGTAGTACGATCTCCTATAATTCACCCCTCCACTTT.

A few counts support this clone. This chain uses TRBV7-2 with TRBJ1-5, with D perhaps matching TRBD1 (6 bases). The V end lost 2 bases, the J end lost 7 bases, and 12 bases lay between the germline ends. The CDR3 loop spans 14 amino acids. CDR1 and CDR2 (germline): SGHTA, FQGNSA. The CDR3 DNA sequence: TGTGCCAGCAGCTTACAGGAGGGGGGCCAGCCCCAGCATTTT. Encoded protein: CASSLQEGGQPQHF.